The text below deals with one T cell receptor beta chain. The data were obtained in a study of blood T cell repertoires in COVID-19. For the study at large: Specimens from acute and convalescent COVID-19 originated in the United States, Italy and Spain. PBMCs, B-cell-depleted T cells, or T cells provided the cDNA or gDNA that made up the material.

Source study methods: Reference gene primers were amplified, and this amplification served to estimate nucleated cell counts. Sequencing used immunoSEQ multiplex PCR; TCRdb keeps in-frame clones, though not all of them. The V and J calls and the clone size are those of that table, but D and trimming were determined from the DNA. The data hold about 87,000 clones, with less than 80% observed a single time. This CDR3 has 14 residues. Germline CDR1 reads SGHNT; CDR2 reads YYREEE (reference sequence). The V end was cut by 0 bases, the J end by 3 bases, with 8 bases between. The clonotype originates from a woman between 50 and 59 years old with acute or convalescent COVID-19. The V gene is TRBV5-4, the J gene TRBJ2-3; D remains unclear. The sample taken for sequencing was peripheral blood. The CDR3 nucleotides are TGTGCCAGCAGCTTGGAGGAGCGAACAGATACGCAGTATTTT. This sequence encodes CASSLEERTDTQYF.